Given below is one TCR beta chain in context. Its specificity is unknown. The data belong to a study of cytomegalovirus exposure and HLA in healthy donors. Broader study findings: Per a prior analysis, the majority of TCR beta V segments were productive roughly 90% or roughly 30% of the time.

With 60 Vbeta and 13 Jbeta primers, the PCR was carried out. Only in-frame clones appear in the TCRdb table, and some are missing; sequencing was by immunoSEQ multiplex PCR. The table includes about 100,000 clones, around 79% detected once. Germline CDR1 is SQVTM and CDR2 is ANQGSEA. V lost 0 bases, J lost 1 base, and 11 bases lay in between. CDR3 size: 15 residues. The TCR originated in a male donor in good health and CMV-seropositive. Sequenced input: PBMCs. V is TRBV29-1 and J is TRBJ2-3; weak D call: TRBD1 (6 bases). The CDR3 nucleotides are TGCAGCGTTGAAGATCGACACAGGGGCACAGATACGCAGTATTTT. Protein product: CSVEDRHRGTDTQYF.